The 18 T cell receptor beta chains below come from one sample, sequenced in a study of blood T cell repertoires in COVID-19. Clones were read by immunoSEQ multiplex PCR, and TCRdb kept only the in-frame ones, dropping some. In the table there are 320,000 or so clones, approximately 89% of which are singletons. Sequencing was carried out using PBMCs or T cells enriched from blood (not recorded which). Receptors were obtained from a man aged 30 to 45 who had recovered from COVID-19.

The V gene is TRBV6-5, the J gene TRBJ2-7, with 7 bases matching TRBD1. Trimming at V came to 7 bases and at J to 1 base, leaving 10 bases not matched to a gene. This CDR3 is built from 15 residues. CDR1 is MNHEY and CDR2 is SVGAGI in the germline V gene. CDR3 nucleotide sequence: TGTGCCAGCAAAATGACAGGGTTCTCTTCCTACGAGCAGTACTTC. Protein sequence: CASKMTGFSSYEQYF.

V usage is TRBV28 and J usage is TRBJ1-4; 9 bases fit TRBD1. Germline loops: CDR1 MDHEN, CDR2 SYDVKM. CDR3 length: 17 residues. J gave up 1 base and V 5 bases, and 8 bases lay outside the gene matches. The CDR3 DNA follows: TGTGCCAGCAGTCCCTCGGGACAGGGAATAACTAATGAAAAACTGTTTTTT. It specifies CASSPSGQGITNEKLFF.

The chain links TRBV4-2 to TRBJ2-1; TRBD2 matches at 10 bases. The CDR3 totals 16 residues. Germline V gene data show CDR1 as LGHNA and CDR2 as YNFKEQ. V shed 0 bases, J shed 10 bases, and the junction held 9 bases outside the gene matches. The CDR3: CASSQDAGLAAKEQFF. The CDR3 nucleotides read TGTGCCAGCAGCCAAGATGCCGGACTAGCGGCCAAAGAGCAGTTCTTC.

The chain has TRBV28 and TRBJ1-5, with D perhaps TRBD1 (5 bases). The CDR3 sequence is 17 residues long. The germline V and J ends were trimmed by 3 bases and 0 bases, with 15 bases remaining between them. Germline-derived CDR1 and CDR2 are MDHEN and SYDVKM. The CDR3 bases are TGTGCCAGCAGTTTTAGGGGACTCAAGGATAGCAATCAGCCCCAGCATTTT. This codes for CASSFRGLKDSNQPQHF.

The V call is TRBV6-5, the J call TRBJ2-3; 8 nucleotides align to TRBD2. The CDR3 extends over 14 amino acids. V lost 5 bases to trimming and J lost 4 bases; unmatched junction nucleotides: 5. The V gene's germline CDR1 is MNHEY and CDR2 SVGAGI. CDR3 nucleotide sequence: TGTGCCAGCAGTCCGGGGGGGCCGGCAGATACGCAGTATTTT. This gives the protein CASSPGGPADTQYF.

This clone has only one observation. The V call is TRBV7-6, the J call TRBJ1-1; TRBD1 aligns across 8 bases. Germline loops: CDR1 SGHVS, CDR2 FNYEAQ. CDR3 length: 16 amino acids. V lost 2 bases to trimming and J lost 0 bases; unmatched junction nucleotides: 5. The CDR3 loop reads CASSLMTGAVNTEAFF. DNA of the CDR3: TGTGCCAGCAGCTTAATGACAGGGGCGGTGAACACTGAAGCTTTCTTT.

The chain couples TRBV7-9 to TRBJ2-7; 7 nucleotides agree with TRBD2. Germline V lookup: CDR1 SEHNR, CDR2 FQNEAQ (reference sequence). V was clipped by 2 bases and J by 0 bases; unmatched bases: 4. The CDR3 totals 15 residues. The CDR3 is CASSLSGGASYEQYF. The CDR3 bases are TGTGCCAGCAGCTTATCGGGGGGTGCCTCCTACGAGCAGTACTTC.

This chain joins TRBV19 and TRBJ2-7; a weak D match, TRBD1 (5 bases). CDR1 and CDR2 (germline): LNHDA, SQIVND (reference sequence). CDR3 length: 13 amino acids. Trimming removed 5 bases from V and 6 bases from J, with 14 bases in between. CDR3 protein: CASSPEGATEQYF. The CDR3 DNA reads TGTGCCAGTAGTCCTGAAGGGGCTACCGAGCAGTACTTC.

The J gene is TRBJ2-2, the V gene TRBV5-1; D is unresolved. V dropped 4 bases and J dropped 3 bases, with 7 bases sitting between them. Germline V lookup: CDR1 SGHRS, CDR2 YFSETQ. The length of the CDR3 is 13 residues. The CDR3 nucleotides read TGCGCCAGCAGCGCGTCCTACACCGGGGAGCTGTTTTTT. Translating it yields CASSASYTGELFF.

This chain joins TRBV9 and TRBJ2-1; 14 bases match TRBD2. The germline V gene encodes CDR1 SGDLS and CDR2 YYNGEE. The trim removed 2 bases at V and 4 bases at J, leaving 8 bases unmatched. The CDR3 is made up of 18 amino acids. The CDR3 spells CASSVRGLAGERYNEQFF. The CDR3, as DNA: TGTGCCAGCAGCGTTCGGGGACTAGCGGGGGAAAGATACAATGAGCAGTTCTTC.

This CDR3 reads CASIAGGVSDTQYF. The CDR3 coding sequence is TGTGCCAGCATCGCGGGGGGGGTATCGGATACGCAGTATTTT. The V gene is TRBV2, the J gene TRBJ2-3, with TRBD2 matching over 9 bases. Germline V CDR1 and CDR2: SNHLY, FYNNEI. The V and J ends lost 7 bases and 6 bases, in that order; junction bases with no gene match: 8. This CDR3 spans 14 amino acids.

The V and J genes are TRBV6-5 and TRBJ1-2, with 8 bases fitting TRBD1. CDR3 size: 13 residues. The germline V gene encodes CDR1 MNHEY and CDR2 SVGAGI. V dropped 7 bases and J dropped 0; count of bases not matched to a gene: 1. CDR3 coding DNA: TGTGCCAGCATGGACAGGGCTAACTATGGCTACACCTTC. It codes for CASMDRANYGYTF.

The chain combines TRBV29-1 with TRBJ1-2; D is possibly TRBD1 (6 bases). Per the germline V gene, CDR1 is SQVTM and CDR2 is ANQGSEA. The germline V and J ends were trimmed by 7 bases and 6 bases, with 21 bases remaining between them. The length of the CDR3 is 14 residues. CDR3 in DNA: TGCAGCGCCGGCACCAGGGGCAGTAGGGATGGCTACACCTTC. Translation: CSAGTRGSRDGYTF. The whole variable domain, filled in from reference TRBV29-1 and TRBJ1-2, reads SAVISQKPSRDICQRGTSLTIQCQVDSQVTMMFWYRQQPGQSLTLIATANQGSEATYESGFVIDKFPISRPNLTFSTLTVSNMSPEDSSIYLCSAGTRGSRDGYTFGSGTRLTVV.

The chain employs TRBV27 and TRBJ2-5, with D maybe TRBD1 (5 bases). Germline V gene data show CDR1 as MNHEY and CDR2 as SMNVEV (reference sequence). The ends were cut back, 5 bases at V and 1 base at J, with 11 bases in the middle. The CDR3 is 14 amino acids. The CDR3 loop is CASSLQGPQETQYF. CDR3 DNA: TGTGCCAGCAGTCTCCAGGGTCCCCAAGAGACCCAGTACTTC.

The V gene is TRBV7-9, the J gene TRBJ2-1; tentatively, D is TRBD2 (5 bases). CDR3 size: 13 residues. V shed 4 bases and J shed 6 bases, with 10 bases lying between them. In germline, CDR1 is SEHNR, CDR2 FQNEAQ (reference sequence). CDR3 coding DNA: TGTGCCAGCAGCTCGGTCGGAGGCAATGAGCAGTTCTTC. Amino acid sequence: CASSSVGGNEQFF.

V and J are TRBV7-9 and TRBJ1-2, with 8 bases that match TRBD1. V lost 3 bases to trimming and J lost 4 bases; unmatched junction nucleotides: 10. The germline gives CDR1 SEHNR, CDR2 FQNEAQ (reference sequence). The CDR3 extends over 16 amino acids. The CDR3 region has the DNA TGTGCCAGCAGCTTTCTGGACAGGGAGGAGGCCTATGGCTACACCTTC. It is translated as CASSFLDREEAYGYTF.

This clone was seen many times. The chain carries TRBV28 and TRBJ1-1; D possibly corresponds to TRBD1 (5 bases). Trimming removed 6 bases from V and 7 bases from J, with 18 bases in between. CDR3 length: 14 residues. Germline-derived CDR1 and CDR2 are MDHEN and SYDVKM. The CDR3 loop is CASSRTSASGEAFF. DNA of the CDR3: TGTGCCAGCAGCCGGACATCTGCCTCCGGTGAAGCTTTCTTT.

V is TRBV5-6 and J is TRBJ2-2; D is perhaps TRBD2 (5 bases). The germline gives CDR1 SGHDT, CDR2 YYEEEE. The CDR3 runs 14 residues. V gave up 2 bases and J gave up 1 base, with 6 bases separating them. The CDR3 reads CASSFGVNTGELFF. CDR3 nucleotides: TGTGCCAGCAGCTTCGGGGTGAACACCGGGGAGCTGTTTTTT.